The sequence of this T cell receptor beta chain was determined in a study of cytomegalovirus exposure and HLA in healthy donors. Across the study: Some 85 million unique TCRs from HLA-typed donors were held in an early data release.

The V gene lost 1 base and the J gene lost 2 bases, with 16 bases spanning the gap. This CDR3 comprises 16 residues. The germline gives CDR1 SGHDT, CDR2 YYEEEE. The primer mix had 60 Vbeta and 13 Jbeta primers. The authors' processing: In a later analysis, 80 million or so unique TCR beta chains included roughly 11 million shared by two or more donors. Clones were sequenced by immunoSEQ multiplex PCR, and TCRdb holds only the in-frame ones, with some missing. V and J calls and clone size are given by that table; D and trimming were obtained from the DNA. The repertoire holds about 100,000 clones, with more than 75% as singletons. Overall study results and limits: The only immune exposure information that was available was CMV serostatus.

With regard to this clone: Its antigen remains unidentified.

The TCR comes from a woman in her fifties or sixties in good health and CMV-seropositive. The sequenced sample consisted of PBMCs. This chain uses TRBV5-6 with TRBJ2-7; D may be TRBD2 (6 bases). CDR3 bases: TGTGCCAGCAGCTTGCTTCGTACTAGCCCACCCTACGAGCAGTACTTC. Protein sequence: CASSLLRTSPPYEQYF.